Described below is a single T cell receptor beta chain sequence and its context. This specimen comes from a study of CD8 T cells in Susac syndrome. V lost 6 bases and J lost 4; bases outside the gene matches: 7. There are 14 residues in the CDR3. High-throughput TCR beta sequencing covered peripheral CD8+ and CD4+ T cells. The authors negatively isolated CD8+ and CD4+ T cells and FACS-enriched TEMRA cells. An amount of RNA that ranged from roughly 0.45 to 1 ug was reverse transcribed with random hexamers. TCR beta CDR3 was amplified by immunoSEQ multiplex PCR. This amplification extended across 54 Vbeta and 13 Jbeta segments. TCRdb passed the immunoSEQ multiplex PCR reads through MiXCR, listing each CDR3 protein once. The sample carries tens of thousands of distinct CDR3 sequences, roughly 94% recorded once.

What was sequenced was CD8+ T cells from PBMCs. The sequence was obtained from a human donor with multiple sclerosis. J is TRBJ2-3 and V is TRBV12-3 or TRBV12-4; TRBD2 aligns across 7 bases. The CDR3 here is CASSPPGRPDTQYF. DNA for the CDR3: TGTGCCAGCAGCCCCCCCGGGAGGCCAGATACGCAGTATTTT.